This is a list of T cell receptor beta chains from one sample in a study of memory CD4+ T cells and cytomegalovirus serostatus. The method was immunoSEQ multiplex PCR; TCRdb's version includes in-frame clones alone and lacks a portion of them. Of about 75,000 clones in the sample, 60% to 80% are singletons; the top ten hold 2.5% to 3%. The sequenced sample was memory CD4+ T cells from blood. These receptors all stem from an adult in good health and CMV-seropositive. The CDR3 runs from the conserved cysteine through the conserved F or W. The D gene is left open where the match is weak. Where a row states a size, it is once, few, many or the class of an expanded clone; other rows omit it.

TRBJ1-2	-	TRBV30	-	TGTGCCTGGAGTGTACAGGAGGCTGGCTACACCTTC	CAWSVQEAGYTF
TRBJ2-2	TRBD1	TRBV30	-	TGTGCCTGGAGTACAGGGGGCGAGGGTCCCGGGGAGCTGTTTTTT	CAWSTGGEGPGELFF
TRBJ1-5	-	TRBV15	-	TGTGCCACCAGCAGCGGAAGGGGAGAGTATAGCAATCAGCCCCAGCATTTT	CATSSGRGEYSNQPQHF
TRBJ1-2	-	TRBV30	-	TGTGCCTGCACGACGGTCAACTATGGCTACACCTTC	CACTTVNYGYTF
TRBJ1-1	-	TRBV19	-	TGTGCCAGTAGTATAGGGTTGTTGAACACTGAAGCTTTCTTT	CASSIGLLNTEAFF
TRBJ1-2	-	TRBV7-2	-	TGTGCCAGCAGCCTTTGGGGGGACTATGGCTACACCTTC	CASSLWGDYGYTF
TRBJ2-1	TRBD1	TRBV30	-	TGTGCCTGGAGTCCCGGGACAGGGGGCTACAATGAGCAGTTCTTC	CAWSPGTGGYNEQFF
TRBJ1-1	TRBD1	TRBV2	-	TGTGCCAGCAGCCTACAGGGGAGTCGAACTGAAGCTTTCTTT	CASSLQGSRTEAFF
TRBJ1-6	TRBD1	TRBV7-2	-	TGTGCCAGCAGCCGGACAGGGATGGATTCACCCCTCCACTTT	CASSRTGMDSPLHF
TRBJ1-6	-	TRBV6-1	-	TGTGCCAGCAGTGATATTTCACCCCTCCACTTT	CASSDISPLHF
TRBJ1-2	-	TRBV29-1	once	TGCAGCGTTGCCCGGAATAGGGACGGCAACTCTGGCTACACCTTC	CSVARNRDGNSGYTF
TRBJ1-1	-	TRBV10-1	-	TGCGCCAGCAGTGATCCGTCGTCGAGAGCTTTCTTT	CASSDPSSRAFF
TRBJ1-4	-	TRBV29-1	few	TGCAGCGTGGGGGCCTTTGGAACTGAAAAACTGTTTTTT	CSVGAFGTEKLFF
TRBJ2-2	-	TRBV14	-	TGTGCCAGCAGCCAATGGCGGGTTAACACCGGGGAGCTGTTTTTT	CASSQWRVNTGELFF
TRBJ1-2	-	TRBV7-9	once	TGTGCCAGCAGCCCCGGGTGGGGAGGACTGCATGGCTACACCTTC	CASSPGWGGLHGYTF
TRBJ1-1	-	TRBV11-3	-	TGTGCCAGCAGCTTAGTAGGGAGGGCAGTGAGCATGAACACTGAAGCTTTCTTT	CASSLVGRAVSMNTEAFF
TRBJ1-4	TRBD1	TRBV4-1	-	TGCGCCAGCAGCCAATCTATGGATGGGACAGGGGGTGAAAAACTGTTTTTT	CASSQSMDGTGGEKLFF
TRBJ2-3	TRBD2	TRBV9	-	TGTGCCAGCAGCGCGGGACTAGCGGGAGGAGCAGATACGCAGTATTTT	CASSAGLAGGADTQYF
TRBJ1-6	TRBD1	TRBV5-1	-	TGCGCCAGCAGCAAGGACAGGGCGGGTTTGGATTCACCCCTCCACTTT	CASSKDRAGLDSPLHF
TRBJ1-5	-	TRBV18	-	TGTGCCAGCTCACCGGGGAACAGCGATCAGCCCCAGCATTTT	CASSPGNSDQPQHF
TRBJ2-6	-	TRBV5-4	-	TGTGCCAGCAGCCACCCGGACGGAAATCCTTCTGGGGCCAACGTCCTGACTTTC	CASSHPDGNPSGANVLTF
TRBJ2-1	TRBD2	TRBV2	few	TGTGCCAGCAGGCTGGGGTTAGCGGGGGGGCTCAATGAGCAGTTCTTC	CASRLGLAGGLNEQFF
TRBJ2-3	TRBD2	TRBV7-9	-	TGTGCCAGCAGCCATAGCGGGAGGGCCGGCACAGATACGCAGTATTTT	CASSHSGRAGTDTQYF
TRBJ1-2	-	TRBV2	-	TGTGCCAGCAGTGAAGTGGGGGCCGGTAGTGGCTACACCTTC	CASSEVGAGSGYTF
TRBJ2-2	TRBD1	TRBV28	-	TGTGCCAGCAGCTCTCGACAGGGGCGGGGCACCGGGGAGCTGTTTTTT	CASSSRQGRGTGELFF
TRBJ2-5	-	TRBV15	once	TGTGCCACCAGCAGAGACCAAGAGACCCAGTACTTC	CATSRDQETQYF
TRBJ1-3	-	TRBV4-3	-	TGCGCCAGCAGCCCCACGGGGGCTGGAAACACCATATATTTT	CASSPTGAGNTIYF
TRBJ1-1	-	TRBV2	-	TGTGCCAGCAGTGAATCCATAAACACTGAAGCTTTCTTT	CASSESINTEAFF
TRBJ1-6	TRBD1	TRBV2	few	TGTGCCAGCGGGACAGGGATCCATAATTCACCCCTCCACTTT	CASGTGIHNSPLHF
TRBJ2-7	TRBD2	TRBV5-1	-	TGCGCCAGCAGCGGGCGCCGCTCAACTAGCGGGCCCTCCTACGAGCAGTACTTC	CASSGRRSTSGPSYEQYF
TRBJ1-4	-	TRBV7-8	-	TGTGCCAGCAGCTTCCGCGGGTCCTTTAATGAAAAACTGTTTTTT	CASSFRGSFNEKLFF
TRBJ1-4	TRBD1	TRBV5-1	-	TGCGCCAGCAGCGTGGGACAGTTTAATGAAAAACTGTTTTTT	CASSVGQFNEKLFF
TRBJ1-1	TRBD1	TRBV5-1	-	TGCGCCAGCAGCTTCCGCACCAGGGGGCCGAACACTGAAGCTTTCTTT	CASSFRTRGPNTEAFF
TRBJ2-7	-	TRBV7-2	-	TGTGCCAGCAGCTCCCCCTACAGGCCCGACGCCGAGCAGTACTTC	CASSSPYRPDAEQYF
TRBJ1-4	-	TRBV4-1	-	TGCGCCAGCAGCCATTGGAGTGGGGGGCGGCAGGAAAAACTGTTTTTT	CASSHWSGGRQEKLFF
TRBJ2-1	TRBD1	TRBV29-1	-	TGCAGCGCGGACGGACAGGGGGCTTACAATGAGCAGTTCTTC	CSADGQGAYNEQFF
TRBJ1-2	-	TRBV19	-	TGTGCCAGTAGTATGGCGACGGTGAGGGGAGACTATGGCTACACCTTC	CASSMATVRGDYGYTF
TRBJ2-5	TRBD1	TRBV11-2	-	TGTGCCAGCAGCTTAGGGGGCGGTGCAGGGGGCTGGGAGACCCAGTACTTC	CASSLGGGAGGWETQYF
TRBJ1-1	TRBD1	TRBV27	-	TGTGCCAGCAGTTCACCGCCCGGGACAGTGGACACTGAAGCTTTCTTT	CASSSPPGTVDTEAFF
TRBJ1-1	TRBD1	TRBV4-1	-	TGCGCCAGCAGCCATGGGACAGGGGAAACTGAAGCTTTCTTT	CASSHGTGETEAFF
TRBJ1-2	-	TRBV25-1	-	TGTGCCAGCAGTGACCTGGACATCGTGAGCGGCTACACCTTC	CASSDLDIVSGYTF
TRBJ1-3	-	TRBV7-6	many	TGTGCCAGCAGCTTAGCGGGGGGCCCGTCCGGAAACACCATATATTTT	CASSLAGGPSGNTIYF
TRBJ2-3	TRBD2	TRBV12-5	-	TGTGCTAGTGGTTTGGGGGGAACTAGCGGGAGGGCAGATACGCAGTATTTT	CASGLGGTSGRADTQYF
TRBJ1-3	-	TRBV25-1	-	TGTGCCAGCAGTGAATTCGGGTCTTTCTCTGGAAACACCATATATTTT	CASSEFGSFSGNTIYF
TRBJ1-2	-	TRBV4-2	few	TGTGCCAGCAGCCAGGACCGCCGGCAGACTGGCTACACCTTC	CASSQDRRQTGYTF
TRBJ1-5	-	TRBV5-1	-	TGCGCCAGCAAAATCCGGGGAGCGAATCAGCCCCAGCATTTT	CASKIRGANQPQHF
TRBJ1-1	-	TRBV9	-	TGTGCCAGCAGCCCCATAGGGCAGTTGAACAGGGAAGCTTTCTTT	CASSPIGQLNREAFF
TRBJ2-5	-	TRBV5-4	-	TGTGCCAGCAGCCCCCCCGGGCAAGAGACCCAGTACTTC	CASSPPGQETQYF
TRBJ2-2	-	TRBV7-9	-	TGTGCCAGCAGACAGAACACCGGGGAGCTGTTTTTT	CASRQNTGELFF
TRBJ2-2	TRBD2	TRBV10-3	-	TGTGCCATCATGCCTAGCGGGATCGGCGGGGAGCTGTTTTTT	CAIMPSGIGGELFF
TRBJ1-1	TRBD1	TRBV7-9	-	TGTGCCAGCAGCTTAAGAGGGGGCGAGGGGAACACTGAAGCTTTCTTT	CASSLRGGEGNTEAFF
TRBJ2-3	-	TRBV19	-	TGTGCCAGTAGTATAGTGGCGGCCCAGGATACGCAGTATTTT	CASSIVAAQDTQYF
TRBJ2-1	TRBD2	TRBV6-5	-	TGTGCCAGCAGCCCCGGGAGGGTATTCAATGAGCAGTTCTTC	CASSPGRVFNEQFF
TRBJ2-4	TRBD1	TRBV29-1	-	TGCAGCGTAGGGACAGGAGAAGCCAAAAACATTCAGTACTTC	CSVGTGEAKNIQYF